Listed here are 24 T cell receptor beta chains from one sample, sequenced in a study of CD8+ T cells in alopecia areata (dated by TCRdb to the late 2010s). Library method: the immunoSEQ multiplex PCR assay. RNA was extracted from all samples and reverse transcribed into cDNA as template for TCR sequencing. TCRdb retrieved this table from immuneACCESS and kept in-frame rearrangements only. Not all clones are present; in checked studies, unresolved V genes account for under half, and no reason is known for the remainder. The sample table contains 150,000 to 200,000 clones; only one count was recorded for approximately 56% of them. Under 15% of the sample rests with the top ten. The time point label, read with the paper, signifies: baseline before oral tofacitinib. Sequencing was performed on CD4+ T cells sorted from blood, taken at week 0. Source of these receptors: a human donor with alopecia areata.

The chain joins TRBV9 to TRBJ2-3; 8 bases are a match to TRBD2. The CDR3 is made up of 17 amino acids. Germline V gene sequence: CDR1 SGDLS, CDR2 YYNGEE. The J segment lost 2 bases and the V segment lost 4 bases, leaving 12 bases of the junction unmatched. This CDR3 reads CASSTGRGPSLTDTQYF. For the CDR3, the DNA is TGTGCCAGCAGCACCGGGAGGGGTCCAAGCCTCACAGATACGCAGTATTTT.

The chain has TRBV25-1 and TRBJ2-7, with unresolved D. CDR3 length equals 12 residues. The germline V gene has CDR1 MGHDK and CDR2 SYGVNS. Between the trimmed V and J ends, which lost 5 bases and 3 bases, there was a span of 8 bases. CDR3 loop: CASSPRDYEQYF. The CDR3 DNA is TGTGCCAGCAGTCCCCGTGACTACGAGCAGTACTTC.

V is TRBV7-9 and J is TRBJ1-6, with 9 bases matching TRBD1. The CDR3 length is 15 residues. Per germline, CDR1 SEHNR and CDR2 FQNEAQ (reference sequence). Germline trimming cut 0 bases from V and 10 bases from J; bases unmatched to any gene: 4. The CDR3 DNA is TGTGCCAGCAGCTTAGCCCCGGGACAGGGATCACCCCTCCACTTT. Residues: CASSLAPGQGSPLHF.

A few counts support this clone. The CDR3 loop reads CASSEARGNIQYF. The CDR3 nucleotides are TGTGCCAGCAGTGAAGCCAGGGGTAACATTCAGTACTTC. This chain uses TRBV2 with TRBJ2-4; a possible D gene is TRBD1 (6 bases). V shed 0 bases and J shed 7 bases, with 7 bases lying between them. This CDR3 contains 13 residues. Looked up from germline, CDR1 is SNHLY and CDR2 is FYNNEI. The full variable domain, rest sourced from reference TRBV2 and TRBJ2-4, is EPEVTQTPSHQVTQMGQEVILRCVPISNHLYFYWYRQILGQKVEFLVSFYNNEISEKSEIFDDQFSVERPDGSNFTLKIRSTKLEDSAMYFCASSEARGNIQYFGAGTRLSVL.

The chain combines TRBV30 with TRBJ1-5; D remains unclear. CDR1 is GTSNPN, CDR2 SVGIG, per germline (reference sequence). This CDR3 region has 13 residues. The V and J ends lost 5 bases and 7 bases respectively, with 15 bases between them. CDR3 DNA: TGTGCCTGGGGAACTGGCTCTCAGCAGCCCCAGCATTTT. It encodes CAWGTGSQQPQHF.

This clone is labeled medium-sized. The chain carries TRBV2 and TRBJ1-6; TRBD1 matches at 7 bases. Germline V gives CDR1 SNHLY, CDR2 FYNNEI. The trim removed 6 bases at V and 6 bases at J, leaving 8 bases unmatched. The CDR3 contains 15 residues. CDR3 nucleotide sequence: TGTGCCAGCAGCAACCTACAGGGGAGTAATTCACCCCTCCACTTT. Protein sequence: CASSNLQGSNSPLHF.

The chain combines TRBV10-3 with TRBJ2-5; possibly TRBD2 for D (6 bases). V was cut by 4 bases and J by 1 base, with 7 bases left in between. This CDR3 is built from 13 residues. Per the germline V gene, CDR1 is ENHRY and CDR2 is SYGVKD. CDR3: CAISGLGQETQYF. CDR3 coding DNA: TGTGCCATCAGTGGACTAGGCCAAGAGACCCAGTACTTC.

The chain uses TRBV5-1 and TRBJ2-1; D is unresolved. The germline CDR1 and CDR2 sequences are SGHRS and YFSETQ. The CDR3 is 14 amino acids. The germline V and J ends were trimmed by 6 bases and 5 bases, with 15 bases remaining between them. The CDR3 reads CASTLGNSNNEQFF. In DNA, the CDR3 is TGCGCCAGCACGTTAGGTAACAGCAACAATGAGCAGTTCTTC. The complete variable domain, with remaining parts taken from reference TRBV5-1 and TRBJ2-1, reads KAGVTQTPRYLIKTRGQQVTLSCSPISGHRSVSWYQQTPGQGLQFLFEYFSETQRNKGNFPGRFSGRQFSNSRSEMNVSTLELGDSALYLCASTLGNSNNEQFFGPGTRLTVL.

The J gene is TRBJ1-5, the V gene TRBV7-9; D not certain. Trimming pared 5 bases from V and 5 bases from J, leaving 22 bases between. CDR1 and CDR2 from the germline V gene are SEHNR and FQNEAQ (reference sequence). There are 17 residues in the CDR3. CDR3 region: CASSPGGRAGSDQPQHF. The CDR3 coding sequence is TGTGCCAGCAGCCCTGGTGGGAGGGCAGGTTCTGATCAGCCCCAGCATTTT. The variable domain in full, completed from reference TRBV7-9 and TRBJ1-5, reads DTGVSQNPRHKITKRGQNVTFRCDPISEHNRLYWYRQTLGQGPEFLTYFQNEAQLEKSRLLSDRFSAERPKGSFSTLEIQRTEQGDSAMYLCASSPGGRAGSDQPQHFGDGTRLSIL.

In the case of this clone: Other DNA sequences in the sample encode the same CDR3. The genes are TRBV18 and TRBJ2-1; 10 bases are a match to TRBD2. Unmatched junction bases numbered 0, after V lost 0 bases and J lost 4 bases. Germline V gives CDR1 KGHSH, CDR2 LQKENI. The CDR3 contains 15 residues. CDR3 protein: CASSPPAGGYNEQFF. CDR3 bases: TGTGCCAGCTCACCACCAGCGGGGGGGTACAATGAGCAGTTCTTC. The whole variable domain, filled in from reference TRBV18 and TRBJ2-1, reads NAGVMQNPRHLVRRRGQEARLRCSPMKGHSHVYWYRQLPEEGLKFMVYLQKENIIDESGMPKERFSAEFPKEGPSILRIQQVVRGDSAAYFCASSPPAGGYNEQFFGPGTRLTVL.

This clone was detected only a few times. V and J are TRBV4-1 and TRBJ1-1; no definite D call. The CDR3 loop spans 15 amino acids. CDR1 MGHRA and CDR2 YSYEKL come from the germline V gene. Trimming cost V 1 base and J 2 bases, with 11 bases left between them. This chain's CDR3 is CASSQGSTLNTEAFF. CDR3 bases: TGCGCCAGCAGCCAAGGCAGCACTTTAAACACTGAAGCTTTCTTT.

CDR3 sequence: CAWSVPAGTVYNEQFF. CDR3 DNA sequence: TGTGCCTGGAGTGTACCCGCCGGGACAGTTTACAATGAGCAGTTCTTC. This chain connects TRBV30 to TRBJ2-1, with 7 positions matching TRBD1. The trim removed 0 bases at V and 4 bases at J, leaving 9 bases unmatched. The CDR3 is 16 amino acids. CDR1 GTSNPN and CDR2 SVGIG come from the germline V gene (reference sequence).

This clone was seen only a few times. The gene calls are TRBV29-1 and TRBJ2-7; D is possibly TRBD2 (7 bases). Trimming took off 3 bases at V and 6 bases at J, with 9 bases between the two ends. Germline values: CDR1 SQVTM, CDR2 ANQGSEA. This CDR3 contains 11 residues. The CDR3 is CSVDGGAEQYF. The CDR3 DNA sequence: TGCAGCGTTGATGGGGGGGCCGAGCAGTACTTC.

The chain is built from TRBV2 and TRBJ1-5; D not certain. The CDR3 covers 14 residues. Germline loops: CDR1 SNHLY, CDR2 FYNNEI. V lost 4 bases and J lost 3, with 10 bases in between. The CDR3 DNA follows: TGTGCCAGCAGTGTAGGGCGGAACAATCAGCCCCAGCATTTT. It yields the protein CASSVGRNNQPQHF.

The rearrangement uses TRBV30 and TRBJ1-4, with D unresolved. V was trimmed by 0 bases and J by 10 bases, leaving 12 bases between them. This CDR3 has 13 amino acids. Germline CDR1 GTSNPN, CDR2 SVGIG (reference sequence). Here the CDR3 reads CAWSVPAGRKLFF. The CDR3 coding sequence is TGTGCCTGGAGTGTCCCAGCGGGAAGAAAACTGTTTTTT.

The count of this clone is one. The J gene is TRBJ1-1, the V gene TRBV12-5; TRBD1 matches at 9 bases. The CDR3 totals 18 residues. The trim removed 3 bases at V and 1 base at J, leaving 12 bases unmatched. Germline CDR1 and CDR2: LGHNT and FRNRAP. The CDR3 loop is CASGFPDRGGWGNTEAFF. The CDR3 coding sequence is TGTGCTAGTGGTTTCCCGGACAGGGGTGGATGGGGGAACACTGAAGCTTTCTTT.

Notes on this clone: Other DNA sequences from this sample encode an identical CDR3 as well. The chain uses TRBV2 and TRBJ1-2; 8 bases map to TRBD1. The CDR3 is made up of 14 amino acids. The V segment lost 4 bases and the J segment 8 bases; nucleotides outside the gene matches: 9. Germline CDR1 SNHLY, CDR2 FYNNEI. The CDR3 DNA sequence: TGTGCCAGCAGTGCGAGGACAGGGTTTAGCGGCTACACCTTC. Its translation is CASSARTGFSGYTF. Looking up the rest from reference TRBV2 and TRBJ1-2 gives the full variable domain: EPEVTQTPSHQVTQMGQEVILRCVPISNHLYFYWYRQILGQKVEFLVSFYNNEISEKSEIFDDQFSVERPDGSNFTLKIRSTKLEDSAMYFCASSARTGFSGYTFGSGTRLTVV.

The sample holds a few counts of this clone. The J gene is TRBJ2-1, the V gene TRBV20-1; 7 bases are a match to TRBD1. Germline V gene lookup returns CDR1 DFQATT and CDR2 SNEGSKA (reference sequence). The V and J ends lost 7 bases and 10 bases, in that order; junction bases with no gene match: 7. CDR3 length: 11 amino acids. Written as DNA, the CDR3 is TGCAGTGTCGACAGGGAAAGCGAGCAGTTCTTC. This encodes CSVDRESEQFF.

Concerning this clone: The junction shows a germline mismatch at one end, possibly a read error. The chain is built from TRBV27 and TRBJ1-5, with D tentatively TRBD1 (5 bases). Germline values: CDR1 MNHEY, CDR2 SMNVEV (reference sequence). CDR3 length: 14 amino acids. CDR3 amino acids: CASSSRWGNQRQHF. The CDR3 DNA sequence: TGTGCCAGCAGTTCGCGTTGGGGCAATCAGCGCCAGCATTTT.

The chain joins TRBV18 to TRBJ2-5, with D possibly matching TRBD1 (5 bases). This CDR3 contains 14 residues. The V gene lost 0 bases and the J gene lost 5 bases, with 10 bases spanning the gap. CDR1 and CDR2 from the germline V gene are KGHSH and LQKENI. The CDR3 here is CASSPPAGSETQYF. The CDR3 DNA sequence: TGTGCCAGCTCACCACCTGCAGGGTCGGAGACCCAGTACTTC.

The V call is TRBV5-1, the J call TRBJ2-6, with D tentatively TRBD1 (6 bases). The CDR3 has 16 amino acids. From germline, CDR1 is SGHRS and CDR2 YFSETQ. V lost 5 bases, J lost 2 bases, and 14 bases lay in between. The CDR3 loop reads CASRAQGITGANVLTF. DNA of the CDR3: TGCGCCAGCAGGGCACAGGGAATTACTGGGGCCAACGTCCTGACTTTC.

As DNA, the CDR3 is TGTGCCAGCAGCCAAGATCTATCCGCAAATCAGCCCCAGCATTTT. This codes for CASSQDLSANQPQHF. V is TRBV4-2 and J is TRBJ1-5; no definite D call. Per the germline V gene, CDR1 is LGHNA and CDR2 is YNFKEQ. This CDR3 has 15 residues. Trimming cost V 0 bases and J 4 bases, with 10 bases left between them.

This chain links TRBV30 with TRBJ1-4; D is undetermined. Germline V gives CDR1 GTSNPN, CDR2 SVGIG (reference sequence). Trimming left V 2 bases short and J 0 bases short, with 7 bases between. The CDR3 loop spans 14 amino acids. The chain's CDR3 is CAWSLTATNEKLFF. CDR3 coding DNA: TGTGCCTGGAGTTTAACAGCAACTAATGAAAAACTGTTTTTT.

This chain joins TRBV7-2 and TRBJ1-1; D gene ambiguous. With 6 bases removed from V and 1 base from J, the gap between germline ends came to 15 bases. Germline CDR1 is SGHTA and CDR2 is FQGNSA. The length of the CDR3 is 15 residues. CDR3: CASSKRVGPNTEAFF. The CDR3 coding sequence is TGTGCCAGCAGTAAGAGGGTAGGCCCGAACACTGAAGCTTTCTTT.